The text below deals with one TCR beta chain. Sequenced by immunoSEQ multiplex PCR; TCRdb stores in-frame clones only, minus some. The data contain over 15,000 clones, less than 90% of them singletons. The data belong to a study of OX40 agonist ivuxolimab in advanced cancers. Study overall: Head and neck, renal cell, melanoma or hepatocellular carcinoma were the cancers that dose-escalation patients had. The eligibility criteria allowed prior anti-PD-1, anti-PD-L1 or anti-CTLA-4 therapy, and about 40% had some.

The V end was cut by 0 bases, the J end by 5 bases, with 8 bases between. This CDR3 region has 13 residues. CDR1 is SGHTS, CDR2 YDEGEE, per germline. Systemic immunosuppression or a history of autoimmune disease excluded patients. Blood sampling was done at baseline, cycle 4 day 1, and cycle 7 day 1. The chain joins TRBV5-8 to TRBJ2-5; no clear D. This material consisted of CD4+ or CD8+ T cells sorted from blood, taken in a trial of the OX40 agonist ivuxolimab. The source is an adult with an advanced solid tumor such as melanoma, head and neck, liver or kidney cancer. The CDR3 sequence: CASSLVGIETQYF. The DNA of the CDR3 is TGTGCCAGCAGCTTGGTAGGGATCGAGACCCAGTACTTC.